The 14 T cell receptor beta chains in this list originate from one sample, sequenced in a study of T-cell memory formation after mild COVID-19. TCRdb used MiXCR to reprocess the 5' RACE reads, holding one entry per CDR3 protein. The table has a few hundred thousand distinct CDR3 sequences, approximately 14% seen once; the top ten hold roughly 21%. The sequenced material came from PBMCs or a T cell subset sorted from them (not recorded which). The receptors originated from a young man who had mild COVID-19 (a few samples of this study predate the infection). Cell type and time point are not known.

This clonotype was seen many times. The chain employs TRBV10-2 and TRBJ2-7, with TRBD2 identical over 7 bases. This CDR3 contains 16 residues. The V segment lost 2 bases and the J segment 1 base; nucleotides outside the gene matches: 8. Germline CDR1 reads WSHSY; CDR2 reads SAAADI. The CDR3 loop is CASSEALAELSYEQYF. The CDR3 DNA follows: TGCGCCAGCAGTGAGGCCCTAGCGGAACTGTCCTACGAGCAGTACTTC.

The rearrangement links TRBV15 to TRBJ2-5; tentatively, D is TRBD1 or TRBD2 (6 bases each). Trimming cost V 3 bases and J 5 bases, with 19 bases left between them. This CDR3 region has 16 residues. The germline V gene has CDR1 LNHNV and CDR2 YYDKDF (reference sequence). The CDR3 loop reads CATSSPFSGGMETQYF. In DNA form, the CDR3 reads TGTGCCACCAGCAGCCCCTTTTCCGGGGGCATGGAGACCCAGTACTTC.

In this sample, this clonotype turned up a few times. The rearrangement links TRBV28 to TRBJ1-4; 7 bases match TRBD1. V shed 1 base and J 8 bases; nucleotides not matched to a gene: 7. Per germline, CDR1 MDHEN and CDR2 SYDVKM. There are 15 residues in the CDR3. The CDR3 protein is CASSLLGRGLEKLFF. The CDR3 DNA is TGTGCCAGCAGTTTATTAGGCAGGGGGTTGGAAAAACTGTTTTTT.

The sample holds a few counts of this clonotype. DNA of the CDR3: TGCAGCGTTGTGGGGGGGCCGGATGAAAAACTGTTTTTT. Translating gives CSVVGGPDEKLFF. This chain connects TRBV29-1 to TRBJ1-4; possible D gene TRBD1, 6 bases. Germline CDR1 SQVTM, CDR2 ANQGSEA. Trimming removed 4 bases at V and 6 bases at J, with 12 bases between. The CDR3 has 13 amino acids.

The chain recombines TRBV7-2 with TRBJ1-3, with unresolved D. The CDR3 length is 14 residues. CDR1 is SGHTA and CDR2 is FQGNSA in the germline V gene. V was cut by 1 base and J by 2 bases, with 6 bases left in between. The CDR3 sequence: CASSLVGPGNTIYF. The CDR3 nucleotides are TGTGCCAGCAGCTTAGTCGGTCCTGGAAACACCATATATTTT.

This chain uses TRBV4-2 with TRBJ1-4, with D tentatively TRBD1 (5 bases). CDR1 and CDR2 (germline): LGHNA, YNFKEQ. This CDR3 spans 16 amino acids. V was trimmed by 2 bases and J by 13 bases, leaving 23 bases between them. The CDR3 nucleotides are TGTGCCAGCAGCCAAAGTTTTGGGGCCTACCCACTCAGACTGTTTTTT. It encodes CASSQSFGAYPLRLFF.

This clonotype was observed a few times. The rearrangement links TRBV3-1 to TRBJ1-1; D remains ambiguous. Trimming cost V 1 base and J 3 bases, with 6 bases left between them. From germline, CDR1 is LGHDT and CDR2 YNNKEL (reference sequence). The CDR3 is made up of 13 amino acids. The DNA of the CDR3 is TGTGCCAGCAGCCAAGTCCCAGACACTGAAGCTTTCTTT. This sequence encodes CASSQVPDTEAFF.

The V and J genes are TRBV6-5 and TRBJ2-4, with D maybe TRBD2 (6 bases). The CDR3 covers 14 residues. The germline V gene encodes CDR1 MNHEY and CDR2 SVGAGI. V was trimmed by 6 bases and J by 7 bases, leaving 16 bases between them. The CDR3 DNA is TGTGCCAGCAGAGCGGGTTCCTTGGTGAACATTCAGTACTTC. It is translated as CASRAGSLVNIQYF.

This clonotype was recorded many times. V is TRBV15 and J is TRBJ2-2; either TRBD1 or TRBD2 may supply D (6 bases each). Trimming took 3 bases from V and 6 from J, leaving 8 bases between them. The CDR3 has 13 residues. Germline-derived CDR1 and CDR2 are LNHNV and YYDKDF (reference sequence). The CDR3 DNA reads as TGTGCCACCAGCAGCGGGGGCTCCGGGGAGCTGTTTTTT. As protein: CATSSGGSGELFF.

DNA of the CDR3: TGTGCCAGCAGTTTTGTAGATCGAGATGAGCAGTTCTTC. It specifies CASSFVDRDEQFF. The chain is built from TRBV27 and TRBJ2-1; unclear D gene. The germline V and J ends were trimmed by 3 bases and 8 bases, with 11 bases remaining between them. This CDR3 comprises 13 residues. Germline V gene sequence: CDR1 MNHEY, CDR2 SMNVEV (reference sequence).

This clonotype was found a few times. This chain uses TRBV7-3 with TRBJ1-5, with 8 nucleotides matching TRBD1. Losses at the gene ends were 5 bases for V and 7 bases for J; bases not matched to a gene: 10. This CDR3 has 15 residues. Germline V gene data show CDR1 as SGHTA and CDR2 as FQGTGA. The CDR3: CASSPGQGGYQPQHF. For the CDR3, the DNA is TGTGCCAGCAGCCCCGGACAGGGAGGGTACCAGCCCCAGCATTTT.

The sample holds a few counts of this clonotype. The chain is built from TRBV24-1 and TRBJ2-2; TRBD1 is a possible D gene (5 bases). Trimming left V 2 bases short and J 4 bases short, with 16 bases between. The CDR3 is 17 residues long. The germline V gene encodes CDR1 KGHDR and CDR2 SFDVKD. The CDR3 here is CATSDSHWGRSTGELFF. The CDR3, as DNA: TGTGCCACCAGTGATTCCCACTGGGGCCGTAGCACCGGGGAGCTGTTTTTT.

The gene calls are TRBV6-5 and TRBJ1-6; TRBD1 agrees at 7 bases. The CDR3 totals 19 residues. J lost 0 bases, V lost 2 bases, and 10 bases had no gene match. Germline V CDR1 and CDR2: MNHEY, SVGAGI. CDR3 residues: CASSYGVPGGDSYNSPLHF. CDR3 bases: TGTGCCAGCAGTTACGGGGTGCCAGGGGGAGACTCCTATAATTCACCCCTCCACTTT.

V is TRBV5-1 and J is TRBJ1-5, with TRBD1 matching over 8 bases. This CDR3 comprises 15 residues. The germline CDR1 and CDR2 sequences are SGHRS and YFSETQ. V gave up 4 bases and J gave up 5 bases; unmatched junction bases: 8. The CDR3 DNA reads as TGCGCCAGCAGCGCGGATGGGACAGGTCATCAGCCCCAGCATTTT. Translated, it gives CASSADGTGHQPQHF.